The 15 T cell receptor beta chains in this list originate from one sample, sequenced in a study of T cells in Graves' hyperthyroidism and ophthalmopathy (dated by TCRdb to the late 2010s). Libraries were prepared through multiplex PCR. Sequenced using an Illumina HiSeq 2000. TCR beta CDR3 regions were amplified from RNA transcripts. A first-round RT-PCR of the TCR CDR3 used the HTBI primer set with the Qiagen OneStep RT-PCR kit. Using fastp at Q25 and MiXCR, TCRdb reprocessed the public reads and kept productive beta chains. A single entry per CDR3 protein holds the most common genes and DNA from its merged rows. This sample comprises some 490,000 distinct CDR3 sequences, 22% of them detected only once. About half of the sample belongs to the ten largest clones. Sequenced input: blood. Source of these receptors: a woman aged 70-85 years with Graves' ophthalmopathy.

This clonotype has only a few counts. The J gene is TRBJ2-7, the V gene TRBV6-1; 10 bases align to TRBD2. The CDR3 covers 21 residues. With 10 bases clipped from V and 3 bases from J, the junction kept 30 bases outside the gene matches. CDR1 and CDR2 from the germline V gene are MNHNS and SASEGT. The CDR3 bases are TGTGCCATCCCTCCCTCCCTCGGACGGCTCAAGCTTCTAGCGGGAGACTACGAGCAGTACTTC. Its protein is CAIPPSLGRLKLLAGDYEQYF.

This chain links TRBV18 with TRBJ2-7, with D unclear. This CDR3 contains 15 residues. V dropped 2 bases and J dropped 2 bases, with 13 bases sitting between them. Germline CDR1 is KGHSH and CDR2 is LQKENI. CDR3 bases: TGTGCCAGCTCACCATCCAGGCTCATTACCTACGAGCAGTACTTC. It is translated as CASSPSRLITYEQYF.

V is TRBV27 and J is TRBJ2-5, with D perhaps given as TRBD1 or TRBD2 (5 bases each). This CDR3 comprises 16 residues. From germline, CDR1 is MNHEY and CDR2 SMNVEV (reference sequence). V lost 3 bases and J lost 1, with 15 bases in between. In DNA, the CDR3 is TGTGCCAGCAGTTTTTATTCCCGAGGGGCCCAAGAGACCCAGTACTTC. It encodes CASSFYSRGAQETQYF.

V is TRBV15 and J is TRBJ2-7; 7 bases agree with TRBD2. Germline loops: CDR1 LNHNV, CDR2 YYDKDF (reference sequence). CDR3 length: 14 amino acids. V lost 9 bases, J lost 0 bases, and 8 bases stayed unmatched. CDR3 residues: CATGSGISSYEQYF. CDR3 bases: TGTGCCACGGGGAGCGGGATCAGCTCCTACGAGCAGTACTTC.

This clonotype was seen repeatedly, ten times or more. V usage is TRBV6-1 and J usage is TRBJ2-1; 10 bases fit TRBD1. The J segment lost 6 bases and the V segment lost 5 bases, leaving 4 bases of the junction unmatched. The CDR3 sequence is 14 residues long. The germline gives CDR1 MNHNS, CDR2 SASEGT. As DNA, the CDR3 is TGTGCCAGCAGTTCGGGACAGGGGATCAATGAGCAGTTCTTC. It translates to CASSSGQGINEQFF.

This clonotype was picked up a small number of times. The CDR3 DNA is TGTGCCACCAGTTCTTCTGTCAGGGGGAATGAGCAGTTCTTC. It yields the protein CATSSSVRGNEQFF. The V and J genes are TRBV24-1 and TRBJ2-1, with 7 bases lining up with TRBD1. Germline V lookup: CDR1 KGHDR, CDR2 SFDVKD. The trim removed 6 bases at V and 7 bases at J, leaving 8 bases unmatched. The CDR3 length is 14 residues.

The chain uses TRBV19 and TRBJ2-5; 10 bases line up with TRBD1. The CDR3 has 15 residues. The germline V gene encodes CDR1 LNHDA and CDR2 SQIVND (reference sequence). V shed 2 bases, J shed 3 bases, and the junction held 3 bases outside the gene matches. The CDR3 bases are TGTGCCAGTAGTATAATGGGGACAGGGGAAGAGACCCAGTACTTC. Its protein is CASSIMGTGEETQYF. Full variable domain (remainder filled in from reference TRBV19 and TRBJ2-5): DGGITQSPKYLFRKEGQNVTLSCEQNLNHDAMYWYRQDPGQGLRLIYYSQIVNDFQKGDIAEGYSVSREKKESFPLTVTSAQKNPTAFYLCASSIMGTGEETQYFGPGTRLLVL.

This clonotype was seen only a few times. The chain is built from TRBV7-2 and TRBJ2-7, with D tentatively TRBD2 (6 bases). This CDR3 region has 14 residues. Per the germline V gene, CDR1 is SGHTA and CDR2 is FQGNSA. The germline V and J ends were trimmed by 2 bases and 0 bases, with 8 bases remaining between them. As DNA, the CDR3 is TGTGCCAGCAGCTTATCTAGCGTCTCCTACGAGCAGTACTTC. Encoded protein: CASSLSSVSYEQYF.

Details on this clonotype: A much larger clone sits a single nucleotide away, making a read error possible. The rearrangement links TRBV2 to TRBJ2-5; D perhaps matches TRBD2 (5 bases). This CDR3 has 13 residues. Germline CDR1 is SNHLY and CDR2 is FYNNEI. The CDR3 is CASRIEVGEAQYF. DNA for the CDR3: TGTGCCAGCAGGATAGAGGTGGGAGAGGCCCAGTACTTC. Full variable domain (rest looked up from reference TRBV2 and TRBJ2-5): EPEVTQTPSHQVTQMGQEVILRCVPISNHLYFYWYRQILGQKVEFLVSFYNNEISEKSEIFDDQFSVERPDGSNFTLKIRSTKLEDSAMYFCASRIEVGEAQYFGPGTRLLVL.

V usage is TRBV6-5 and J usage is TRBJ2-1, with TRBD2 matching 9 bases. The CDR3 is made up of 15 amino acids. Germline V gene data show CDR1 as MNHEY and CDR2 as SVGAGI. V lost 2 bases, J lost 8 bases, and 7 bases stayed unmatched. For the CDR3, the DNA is TGTGCCAGCAGTTACGAGCGGGAGGTTAGAGATGAGCAGTTCTTC. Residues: CASSYEREVRDEQFF.

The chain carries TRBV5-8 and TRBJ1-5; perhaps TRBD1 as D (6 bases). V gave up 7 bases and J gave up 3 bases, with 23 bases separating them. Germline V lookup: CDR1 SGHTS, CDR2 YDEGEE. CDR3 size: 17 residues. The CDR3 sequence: CASAPPLRGSSNQPQHF. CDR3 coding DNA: TGTGCCAGCGCCCCACCACTAAGGGGGTCTTCCAATCAGCCCCAGCATTTT.

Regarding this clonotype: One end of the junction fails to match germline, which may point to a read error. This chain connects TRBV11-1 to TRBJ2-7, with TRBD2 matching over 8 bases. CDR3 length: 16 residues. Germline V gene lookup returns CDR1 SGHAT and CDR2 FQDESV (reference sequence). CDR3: CASSVAGTSDAYEQYF. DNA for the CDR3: TGTGCCAGCAGCGTAGCCGGGACTAGTGACGCCTACGAGCAGTACTTC.

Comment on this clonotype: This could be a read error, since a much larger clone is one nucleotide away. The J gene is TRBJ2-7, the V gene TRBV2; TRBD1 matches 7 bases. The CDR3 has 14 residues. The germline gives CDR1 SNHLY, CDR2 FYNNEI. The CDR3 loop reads CASNRQGRAYEQCF. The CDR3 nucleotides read TGTGCCAGCAATAGACAGGGTCGCGCCTACGAGCAGTGCTTC.

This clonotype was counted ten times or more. The CDR3: CASSAIPGNTGELFF. The CDR3 nucleotides read TGTGCCAGCAGTGCCATCCCGGGGAACACCGGGGAGCTGTTTTTT. The J gene is TRBJ2-2, the V gene TRBV2; D is undetermined. Trimming stripped 4 bases from V and 1 base from J, with 10 bases between. The CDR3 length is 15 residues. CDR1 and CDR2 (germline): SNHLY, FYNNEI.

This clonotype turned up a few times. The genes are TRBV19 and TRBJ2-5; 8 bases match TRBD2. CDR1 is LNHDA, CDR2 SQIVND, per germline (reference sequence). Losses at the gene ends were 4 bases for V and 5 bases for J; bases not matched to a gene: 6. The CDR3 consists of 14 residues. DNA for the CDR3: TGTGCCAGTAGTACCGGGACGGGGGGGGAGACCCAGTACTTC. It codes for CASSTGTGGETQYF.